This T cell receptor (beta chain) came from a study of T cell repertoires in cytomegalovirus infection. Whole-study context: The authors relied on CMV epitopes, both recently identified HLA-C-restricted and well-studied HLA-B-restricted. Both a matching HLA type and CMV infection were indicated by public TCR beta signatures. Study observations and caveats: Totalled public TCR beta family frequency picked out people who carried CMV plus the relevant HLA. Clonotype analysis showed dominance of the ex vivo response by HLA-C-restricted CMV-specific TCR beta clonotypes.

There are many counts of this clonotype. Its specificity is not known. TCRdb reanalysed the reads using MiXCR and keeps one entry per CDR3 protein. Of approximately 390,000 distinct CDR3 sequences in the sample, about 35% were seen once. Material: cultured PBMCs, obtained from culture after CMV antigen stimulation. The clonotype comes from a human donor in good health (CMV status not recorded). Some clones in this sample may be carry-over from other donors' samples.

The CDR3: CASSYRNTEAFF. In DNA form, the CDR3 reads TGTGCCAGCAGTTACAGGAACACTGAAGCTTTCTTT. The genes are TRBV6-2 or TRBV6-3 and TRBJ1-1; D ambiguous. The germline V and J ends were trimmed by 2 bases and 1 base, with 2 bases remaining between them. Germline CDR1 MNHEY, CDR2 SVGEGT. CDR3 length equals 12 residues.